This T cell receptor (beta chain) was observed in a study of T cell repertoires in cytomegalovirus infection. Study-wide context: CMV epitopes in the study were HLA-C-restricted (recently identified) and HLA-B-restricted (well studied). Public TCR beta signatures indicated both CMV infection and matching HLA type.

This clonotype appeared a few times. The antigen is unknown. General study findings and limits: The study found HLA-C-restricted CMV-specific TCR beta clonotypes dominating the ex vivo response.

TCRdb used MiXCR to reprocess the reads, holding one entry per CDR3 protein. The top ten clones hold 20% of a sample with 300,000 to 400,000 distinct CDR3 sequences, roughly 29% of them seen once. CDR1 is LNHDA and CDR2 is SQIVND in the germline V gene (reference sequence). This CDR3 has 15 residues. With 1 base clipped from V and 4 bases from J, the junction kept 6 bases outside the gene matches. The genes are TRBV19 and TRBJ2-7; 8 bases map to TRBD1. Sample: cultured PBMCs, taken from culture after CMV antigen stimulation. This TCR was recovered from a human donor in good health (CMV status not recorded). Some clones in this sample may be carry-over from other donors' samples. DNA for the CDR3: TGTGCCAGTAGTATAGGGGGACAGGAAAAATACGAGCAGTACTTC. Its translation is CASSIGGQEKYEQYF.